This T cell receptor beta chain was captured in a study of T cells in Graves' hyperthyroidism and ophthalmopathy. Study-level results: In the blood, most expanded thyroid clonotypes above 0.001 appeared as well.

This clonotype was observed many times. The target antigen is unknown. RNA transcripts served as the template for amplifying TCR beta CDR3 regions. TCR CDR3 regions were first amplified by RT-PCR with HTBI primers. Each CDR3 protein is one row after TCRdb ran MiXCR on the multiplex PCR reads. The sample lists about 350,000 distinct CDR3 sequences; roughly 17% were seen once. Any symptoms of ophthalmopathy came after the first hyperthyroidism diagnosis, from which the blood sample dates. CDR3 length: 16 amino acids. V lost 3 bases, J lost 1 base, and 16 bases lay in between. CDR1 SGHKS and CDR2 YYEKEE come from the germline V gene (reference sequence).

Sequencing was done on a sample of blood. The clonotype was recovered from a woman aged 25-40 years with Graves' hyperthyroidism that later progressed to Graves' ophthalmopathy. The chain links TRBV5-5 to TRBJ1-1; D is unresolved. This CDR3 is CASSSFGDPANTEAFF. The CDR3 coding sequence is TGTGCCAGCAGCTCCTTCGGGGATCCGGCGAACACTGAAGCTTTCTTT. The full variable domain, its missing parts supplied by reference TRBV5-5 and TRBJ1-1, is DAGVTQSPTHLIKTRGQQVTLRCSPISGHKSVSWYQQVLGQGPQFIFQYYEKEERGRGNFPDRFSARQFPNYSSELNVNALLLGDSALYLCASSSFGDPANTEAFFGQGTRLTVV.